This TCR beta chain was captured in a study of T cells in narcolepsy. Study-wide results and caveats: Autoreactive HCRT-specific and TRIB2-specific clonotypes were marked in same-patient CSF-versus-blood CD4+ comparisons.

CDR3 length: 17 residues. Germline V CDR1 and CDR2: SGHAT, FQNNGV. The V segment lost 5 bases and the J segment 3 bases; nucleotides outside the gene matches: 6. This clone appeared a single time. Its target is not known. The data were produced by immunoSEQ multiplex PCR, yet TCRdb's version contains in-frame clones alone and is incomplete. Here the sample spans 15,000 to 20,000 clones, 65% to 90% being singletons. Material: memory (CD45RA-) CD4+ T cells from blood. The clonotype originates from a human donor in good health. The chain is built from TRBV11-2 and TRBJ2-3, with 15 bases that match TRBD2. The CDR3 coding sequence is TGTGCCAGCAGCCGGACTAGCGGGAGGGCCGCGACAGATACGCAGTATTTT. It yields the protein CASSRTSGRAATDTQYF.